These 29 T cell receptor beta chains came from one sample sequenced in a study of T cell repertoires in cytomegalovirus infection. Their recognized antigens are unknown. TCRdb re-analysed the reads in MiXCR, keeping a single row per CDR3 protein. The sample records hundreds of thousands of distinct CDR3 sequences, approximately 31% being singletons. The material was cultured CD8+ T cells from PBMCs, obtained from culture after CMV antigen stimulation. The receptors come from a human donor in good health (CMV status not recorded). Some clones in this sample may be carry-over from other donors' samples.

The V gene is TRBV6-2 or TRBV6-3, the J gene TRBJ2-7; 11 bases align to TRBD2. The CDR3 totals 16 residues. Trimming at V came to 3 bases and at J to 2 bases, leaving 6 bases not matched to a gene. The germline gives CDR1 MNHEY, CDR2 SVGEGT. Written as DNA, the CDR3 is TGTGCCAGCAGTTATAGACTAGCGGGGCCCCCCTACGAGCAGTACGTC. As protein: CASSYRLAGPPYEQYV.

This clonotype was seen only once. This chain connects TRBV11-1 to TRBJ1-1; TRBD1 matches 9 bases. CDR1 and CDR2 (germline): SGHAT, FQDESV (reference sequence). V gave up 3 bases and J gave up 4 bases; unmatched junction bases: 6. The CDR3 has 15 amino acids. This chain's CDR3 is CASSLRDRAGTEAFF. DNA for the CDR3: TGTGCCAGCAGCTTGCGGGACAGGGCGGGCACTGAAGCTTTCTTT.

Only a few counts were recorded for this clonotype. This chain connects TRBV7-2 to TRBJ1-5; D uncertain. There are 13 residues in the CDR3. Germline V lookup: CDR1 SGHTA, CDR2 FQGNSA. V lost 2 bases to trimming and J lost 8 bases, with 10 bases between them. DNA of the CDR3: TGTGCCAGCAGCTTATACCAGTTAAAGCCCCAGCATTTT. Protein: CASSLYQLKPQHF.

The genes are TRBV12-3 or TRBV12-4 and TRBJ1-5, with D uncertain. Trimming pared 3 bases from V and 2 bases from J, leaving 5 bases between. CDR3 length: 13 amino acids. The CDR3 loop reads CASSFYGNQPQHF. CDR3 bases: TGTGCCAGCAGTTTTTATGGCAATCAGCCCCAGCATTTT.

Here the CDR3 reads CASSERGFVGDEQFF. The DNA of the CDR3 is TGTGCCAGCAGTGAGAGAGGATTTGTTGGCGATGAGCAGTTCTTC. The chain has TRBV2 and TRBJ2-1; D unresolved. There are 15 residues in the CDR3. Germline CDR1 SNHLY, CDR2 FYNNEI. V was clipped by 3 bases and J by 8 bases, with 17 bases between them.

The V call is TRBV9, the J call TRBJ2-2, with D hard to call. V was shortened by 0 bases and J by 2 bases, with 2 bases between the two germline ends. The germline V gene has CDR1 SGDLS and CDR2 YYNGEE. The CDR3 contains 13 residues. DNA for the CDR3: TGTGCCAGCAGCGTAGATAACACCGGGGAGCTGTTTTTT. Its protein is CASSVDNTGELFF.

The chain uses TRBV20-1 and TRBJ2-1; D unresolved. Germline CDR1 DFQATT, CDR2 SNEGSKA (reference sequence). Deletions cut 1 base from V and 7 bases from J, with 8 bases between. The CDR3 has 12 amino acids. The CDR3 reads CSARGVGNEQFF. The CDR3 bases are TGCAGTGCTAGAGGTGTTGGTAATGAGCAGTTCTTC.

This clonotype was seen ten or more times. The J gene is TRBJ1-1, the V gene TRBV12-3 or TRBV12-4; D is unresolved. V dropped 0 bases and J dropped 1 base, with 9 bases sitting between them. The length of the CDR3 is 15 residues. CDR3: CASSLARLGNTEAFF. DNA of the CDR3: TGTGCCAGCAGTTTAGCTCGACTGGGGAACACTGAAGCTTTCTTT.

The J gene is TRBJ2-1, the V gene TRBV27; D call uncertain. The CDR3 has 16 residues. Germline CDR1 is MNHEY and CDR2 is SMNVEV (reference sequence). The V gene lost 5 bases and the J gene lost 8 bases, with 22 bases spanning the gap. CDR3 coding DNA: TGTGCCAGCAGTCCCATACCCCAAAACTTTGGCGATGAGCAGTTCTTC. Protein: CASSPIPQNFGDEQFF.

The chain couples TRBV7-9 to TRBJ1-3; TRBD1 might be the D (6 bases). Trimming took 2 bases from V and 4 from J, leaving 15 bases between them. Germline V lookup: CDR1 SEHNR, CDR2 FQNEAQ (reference sequence). CDR3 size: 16 residues. The chain's CDR3 is CASSLPRSGDGNTIYF. CDR3 DNA sequence: TGTGCCAGCAGCTTACCCCGGTCAGGGGACGGAAACACCATATATTTT.

The chain combines TRBV9 with TRBJ1-5; TRBD1 might be the D (5 bases). Germline-derived CDR1 and CDR2 are SGDLS and YYNGEE. V lost 0 bases, J lost 5 bases, and 12 bases lay in between. The length of the CDR3 is 15 residues. CDR3 sequence (DNA): TGTGCCAGCAGCGTAGAAGGGACCCGAGATCAGCCCCAGCATTTT. This sequence encodes CASSVEGTRDQPQHF.

The J gene is TRBJ2-7, the V gene TRBV29-1; D is unresolved. The CDR3 spans 12 residues. CDR1 SQVTM and CDR2 ANQGSEA come from the germline V gene. Trimming stripped 0 bases from V and 6 bases from J, with 9 bases between. DNA of the CDR3: TGCAGCGTTGAAGAATTAGATGGCGAGCAGTACTTC. It translates to CSVEELDGEQYF.

J is TRBJ1-1 and V is TRBV7-9, with a weak D call TRBD1 (6 bases). This CDR3 comprises 14 residues. Looked up from germline, CDR1 is SEHNR and CDR2 is FQNEAQ (reference sequence). V shed 4 bases and J shed 1 base, with 10 bases lying between them. The CDR3 coding sequence is TGTGCCAGCAGCTCGACACAGGGGAACACTGAAGCTTTCTTT. Protein: CASSSTQGNTEAFF. Together with reference TRBV7-9 and TRBJ1-1, the CDR3 gives the full variable domain: DTGVSQNPRHKITKRGQNVTFRCDPISEHNRLYWYRQTLGQGPEFLTYFQNEAQLEKSRLLSDRFSAERPKGSFSTLEIQRTEQGDSAMYLCASSSTQGNTEAFFGQGTRLTVV.

The chain employs TRBV6-1 and TRBJ2-7; D unclear. The ends were cut back, 1 base at V and 0 bases at J, with 10 bases in the middle. Looked up from germline, CDR1 is MNHNS and CDR2 is SASEGT. The CDR3 contains 15 residues. For the CDR3, the DNA is TGTGCCAGCAGTGAAGGCCCAGGTTCCTCCTACGAGCAGTACTTC. Protein: CASSEGPGSSYEQYF.

The rearrangement uses TRBV27 and TRBJ1-2; no clear D gene. There are 14 residues in the CDR3. Germline assignment: CDR1 MNHEY and CDR2 SMNVEV (reference sequence). V lost 0 bases, J lost 3 bases, and 8 bases lay in between. The CDR3: CASSLSSRYYGYTF. CDR3 nucleotide sequence: TGTGCCAGCAGTTTATCGTCCCGTTACTATGGCTACACCTTC.

This clonotype was observed many times. The V call is TRBV7-2, the J call TRBJ2-3; TRBD2 matches 8 bases. V dropped 2 bases and J dropped 3; count of bases not matched to a gene: 7. Germline V lookup: CDR1 SGHTA, CDR2 FQGNSA. This CDR3 comprises 16 residues. The CDR3, as DNA: TGTGCCAGCAGCTTAAGGGGAGGGACTAGGACAGATACGCAGTATTTT. Translation gives CASSLRGGTRTDTQYF.

The chain is built from TRBV7-9 and TRBJ2-7, with D perhaps matching TRBD1 or TRBD2 (5 bases each). CDR3 length: 13 residues. Germline loops: CDR1 SEHNR, CDR2 FQNEAQ (reference sequence). V dropped 5 bases and J dropped 3 bases, with 11 bases sitting between them. CDR3 nucleotide sequence: TGTGCCAGCAGCGGGGGAAGAATCTACGAGCAGTACTTC. Protein sequence: CASSGGRIYEQYF.

This clonotype has a handful of counts. The chain recombines TRBV5-5 with TRBJ2-7; TRBD1 matches at 7 bases. Germline loops: CDR1 SGHKS, CDR2 YYEKEE (reference sequence). V was pared by 4 bases and J by 8 bases, with 12 bases of the junction left unmatched. This CDR3 region has 14 residues. The CDR3 region is CASSPGTDPIQQYF. The CDR3 region has the DNA TGTGCCAGCAGCCCCGGGACAGACCCTATCCAGCAGTACTTC. The complete variable domain, with remaining parts taken from reference TRBV5-5 and TRBJ2-7, reads DAGVTQSPTHLIKTRGQQVTLRCSPISGHKSVSWYQQVLGQGPQFIFQYYEKEERGRGNFPDRFSARQFPNYSSELNVNALLLGDSALYLCASSPGTDPIQQYFGPGTRLTVT.

This clonotype was picked up a small number of times. The chain carries TRBV12-3 or TRBV12-4 and TRBJ2-4, with TRBD1 matching over 8 bases. J gave up 6 bases and V 5 bases, and 6 bases lay outside the gene matches. CDR3 length: 14 residues. This CDR3 is CASSQDRDRNIQYF. CDR3 in DNA: TGTGCCAGCAGTCAGGACAGGGACAGAAACATTCAGTACTTC.

In this sample, this clonotype turned up many times. The V and J genes are TRBV6-5 and TRBJ2-1, with 8 bases identical to TRBD2. Germline V gene sequence: CDR1 MNHEY, CDR2 SVGAGI. V shed 6 bases and J 9 bases; nucleotides not matched to a gene: 7. The CDR3 loop spans 13 amino acids. DNA of the CDR3: TGTGCCAGCAGCTCCGGGGGGGGAGTTGAGCAGTTCTTC. Translation: CASSSGGGVEQFF.

CDR3 residues: CASTFGRGPGDEQFF. The CDR3 coding sequence is TGTGCCAGCACCTTTGGCCGGGGGCCGGGGGATGAGCAGTTCTTC. The gene calls are TRBV7-9 and TRBJ2-1, with D tentatively TRBD1 or TRBD2 (6 bases each). Looked up from germline, CDR1 is SEHNR and CDR2 is FQNEAQ (reference sequence). This CDR3 contains 15 residues. V lost 7 bases and J lost 8, with 21 bases in between.

This clonotype was counted a few times. V is TRBV7-2 and J is TRBJ1-1, with D possibly matching TRBD1 (6 bases). Germline loops: CDR1 SGHTA, CDR2 FQGNSA. The CDR3 totals 12 residues. Trimming removed 6 bases at V and 10 bases at J, with 15 bases between. The CDR3 nucleotides read TGTGCCAGCAGGGGAGGGACAAAAATAGCTTTCTTT. Translation gives CASRGGTKIAFF. Full variable domain (missing parts from reference TRBV7-2 and TRBJ1-1): GAGVSQSPSNKVTEKGKDVELRCDPISGHTALYWYRQSLGQGLEFLIYFQGNSAPDKSGLPSDRFSAERTGGSVSTLTIQRTQQEDSAVYLCASRGGTKIAFFGQGTRLTVV.

V gene TRBV27 combines with J gene TRBJ1-2, with D possibly matching TRBD1 (5 bases). The CDR3 contains 14 residues. Trimming left V 0 bases short and J 4 bases short, with 9 bases between. Germline V CDR1 and CDR2: MNHEY, SMNVEV (reference sequence). This CDR3 is CASSLSGRSYGYTF. In nucleotides, the CDR3 is TGTGCCAGCAGTTTATCGGGACGAAGCTATGGCTACACCTTC.

With respect to this clonotype: This may stem from a read error, because a much larger clone lies one nucleotide away. The chain links TRBV7-2 to TRBJ1-2, with TRBD1 identical over 8 bases. Germline lookup yields CDR1 SGHTA and CDR2 FQGNSA. CDR3 size: 15 residues. V shed 4 bases, J shed 3 bases, and the junction held 7 bases outside the gene matches. This CDR3 reads CASSSQDRVYYGYTF. The CDR3 coding sequence is TGTGCCAGCAGCTCCCAGGACAGGGTATACTATGGCTACACCTTC. Filled out from reference TRBV7-2 and TRBJ1-2, the complete variable domain reads GAGVSQSPSNKVTEKGKDVELRCDPISGHTALYWYRQSLGQGLEFLIYFQGNSAPDKSGLPSDRFSAERTGGSVSTLTIQRTQQEDSAVYLCASSSQDRVYYGYTFGSGTRLTVV.

The chain carries TRBV18 and TRBJ1-6; no clear D. The CDR3 length is 14 residues. Trimming left V 2 bases short and J 8 bases short, with 10 bases between. Per the germline V gene, CDR1 is KGHSH and CDR2 is LQKENI. The CDR3 loop reads CASSPMSGDSPLHF. The DNA for the CDR3 is TGTGCCAGCTCACCAATGAGCGGGGATTCACCCCTCCACTTT. Filled out from reference TRBV18 and TRBJ1-6, the complete variable domain reads NAGVMQNPRHLVRRRGQEARLRCSPMKGHSHVYWYRQLPEEGLKFMVYLQKENIIDESGMPKERFSAEFPKEGPSILRIQQVVRGDSAAYFCASSPMSGDSPLHFGNGTRLTVT.

The chain is built from TRBV20-1 and TRBJ2-3, with D possibly matching TRBD2 (6 bases). The CDR3 totals 17 residues. V dropped 3 bases and J dropped 0 bases, with 19 bases sitting between them. The V gene's germline CDR1 is DFQATT and CDR2 SNEGSKA (reference sequence). Here the CDR3 reads CSARALLDGTSTDTQYF. The CDR3 coding sequence is TGCAGTGCTAGGGCCCTTTTGGACGGGACTAGCACAGATACGCAGTATTTT.

In its sample, this clonotype was seen a few times. The J gene is TRBJ1-6, the V gene TRBV4-2; D remains unclear. The CDR3 extends over 18 amino acids. V was shortened by 4 bases and J by 0 bases, with 16 bases between the two germline ends. Germline CDR1 reads LGHNA; CDR2 reads YNFKEQ. The CDR3 sequence is CASSPLYEESSYNSPLHF. Written as DNA, the CDR3 is TGTGCCAGCAGCCCCCTCTACGAGGAGAGCTCCTATAATTCACCCCTCCACTTT.

A note on this clonotype: A single base separates this from a much larger clone, so it may be a read error. The J gene is TRBJ2-3, the V gene TRBV12-3 or TRBV12-4, with 8 bases aligning to TRBD1. The CDR3 covers 15 residues. The CDR3: CASSSRTGNTDMQYF. DNA for the CDR3: TGTGCCAGCAGTTCGAGGACAGGGAACACAGATATGCAGTATTTT.

In its sample, this clonotype was seen once. The rearrangement links TRBV6-8 to TRBJ2-4; 9 nucleotides align to TRBD1. Germline CDR1 reads MNHGY; CDR2 reads SAAAGT. V shed 5 bases and J 9 bases; nucleotides not matched to a gene: 8. The CDR3 sequence is 14 residues long. The CDR3 loop is CASSQDRGGIIQYF. The CDR3 nucleotides are TGTGCCAGCAGTCAGGACAGGGGAGGTATCATTCAGTACTTC.